This T cell receptor (beta chain) was captured by sequencing in a study of shared clonotypes between healthy human individuals. V lost 7 bases, J lost 4 bases, and 11 bases lay in between. Germline CDR1 is MNHEY and CDR2 is SMNVEV (reference sequence). CDR3 length: 12 residues. This clone was detected ten times or more. All the donors were Caucasian adults who lived in Nashville, Tennessee. For unsorted samples, genomic DNA was extracted from about 95 million PBMCs. Method: immunoSEQ multiplex PCR; TCRdb's copy keeps in-frame clones and lacks some. The sample lists about 480,000 clones, over 75% seen once, with approximately 13% in the top ten.

Sequencing was carried out using PBMCs. This TCR was recovered from a woman aged 35 to 49 in good health. Some clones in this sample may be carry-over from other donors' samples. The chain couples TRBV27 to TRBJ2-7; maybe TRBD2 (5 bases). The CDR3 is CASIVGVYEQYF. CDR3 sequence (DNA): TGTGCCAGCATCGTGGGAGTTTACGAGCAGTACTTC.